Sequencing of this T cell receptor (beta chain) was carried out in a study of T cells in Graves' hyperthyroidism and ophthalmopathy. Amplified TCR beta CDR3 regions came from RNA transcripts. Carried out on the TCR CDR3, a first-round RT-PCR used the HTBI primer set. TCRdb re-analysed the multiplex PCR reads in MiXCR, keeping a single row per CDR3 protein. The table has a few hundred thousand distinct CDR3 sequences, less than 25% seen once. The PBMCs studied were ones that came from about 10 ml fresh peripheral blood. Germline lookup yields CDR1 KGHDR and CDR2 SFDVKD. V lost 2 bases and J lost 5, with 5 bases in between. This CDR3 is built from 12 residues.

The rearrangement links TRBV24-1 to TRBJ1-1; D is undetermined. Sequences were obtained from blood. This clonotype originated in a man aged 18-30 years with Graves' hyperthyroidism. The CDR3 bases are TGTGCCACCAGTGATTGGGGTACTGAAGCTTTCTTT. Residues: CATSDWGTEAFF.